This TCR beta chain was captured by sequencing in a study of T cells in Graves' hyperthyroidism and ophthalmopathy. This clonotype was seen at least ten times. The source material, RNA transcripts, was used to amplify TCR beta CDR3 regions. The TCR CDR3 was amplified in a first-round RT-PCR using the HTBI primer set. From the multiplex PCR reads, TCRdb called clonotypes with MiXCR, one entry per CDR3 protein. The data contain a few hundred thousand distinct CDR3 sequences, roughly an eighth of them singletons. Trimming removed 5 bases from V and 3 bases from J, with 14 bases in between. The CDR3 runs to 16 residues.

The genes are TRBV12-3 or TRBV12-4 and TRBJ2-6; TRBD1 is a possible D gene (6 bases). Sequenced sample: blood. The receptor's source is a woman aged 18-30 years with Graves' hyperthyroidism. The chain's CDR3 is CASSVYRDRGANVLTF. The CDR3 DNA follows: TGTGCCAGCAGTGTCTACAGGGATCGTGGGGCCAACGTCCTGACTTTC.